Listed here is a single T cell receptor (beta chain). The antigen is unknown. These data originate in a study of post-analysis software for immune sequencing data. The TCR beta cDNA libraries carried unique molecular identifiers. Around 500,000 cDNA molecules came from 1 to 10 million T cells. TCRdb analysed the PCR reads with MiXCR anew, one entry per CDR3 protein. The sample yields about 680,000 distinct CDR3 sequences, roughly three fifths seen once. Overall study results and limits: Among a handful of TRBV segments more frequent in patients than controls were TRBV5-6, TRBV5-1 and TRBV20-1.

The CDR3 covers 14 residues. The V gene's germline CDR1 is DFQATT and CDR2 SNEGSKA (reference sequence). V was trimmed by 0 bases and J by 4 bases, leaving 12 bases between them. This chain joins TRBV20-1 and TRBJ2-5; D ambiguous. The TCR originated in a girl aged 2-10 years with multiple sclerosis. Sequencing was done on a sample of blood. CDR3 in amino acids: CSARDITDRETQYF. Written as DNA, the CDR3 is TGCAGTGCTAGAGATATCACGGATCGAGAGACCCAGTACTTC.